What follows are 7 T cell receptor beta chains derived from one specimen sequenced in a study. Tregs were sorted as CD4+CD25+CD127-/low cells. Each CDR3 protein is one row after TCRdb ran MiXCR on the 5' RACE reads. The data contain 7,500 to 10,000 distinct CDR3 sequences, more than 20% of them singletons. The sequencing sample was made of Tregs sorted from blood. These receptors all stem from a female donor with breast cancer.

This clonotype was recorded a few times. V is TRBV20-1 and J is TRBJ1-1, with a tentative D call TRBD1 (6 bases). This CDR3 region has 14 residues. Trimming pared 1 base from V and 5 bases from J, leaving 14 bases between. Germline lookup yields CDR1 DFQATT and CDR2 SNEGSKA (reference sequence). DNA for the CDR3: TGCAGTGCTAGAGTGGGCAGGGGAAAAACTGAAGCTTTCTTT. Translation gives CSARVGRGKTEAFF.

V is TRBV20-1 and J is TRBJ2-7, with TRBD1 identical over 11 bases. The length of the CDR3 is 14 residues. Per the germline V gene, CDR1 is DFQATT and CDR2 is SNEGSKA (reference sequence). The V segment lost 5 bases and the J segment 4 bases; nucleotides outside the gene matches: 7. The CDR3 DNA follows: TGCAGTGCTGAACCCGGGACAGGGGGGTACGAGCAGTACTTC. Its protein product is CSAEPGTGGYEQYF.

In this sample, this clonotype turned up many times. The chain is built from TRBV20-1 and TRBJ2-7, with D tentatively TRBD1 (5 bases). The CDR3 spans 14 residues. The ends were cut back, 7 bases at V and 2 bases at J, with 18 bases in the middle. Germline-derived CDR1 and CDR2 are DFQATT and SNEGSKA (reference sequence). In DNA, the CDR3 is TGCAGTGTTCAAAGGTCCAGGGCCCCCTACGAGCAGTACTTC. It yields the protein CSVQRSRAPYEQYF.

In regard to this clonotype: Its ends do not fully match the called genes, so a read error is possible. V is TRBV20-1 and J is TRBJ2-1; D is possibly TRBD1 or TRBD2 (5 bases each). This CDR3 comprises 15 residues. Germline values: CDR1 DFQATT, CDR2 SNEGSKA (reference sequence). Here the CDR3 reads CSARDDQEVYNEQLF. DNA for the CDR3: TGCAGTGCCAGGGACGACCAGGAGGTTTACAATGAGCAGCTCTTC.

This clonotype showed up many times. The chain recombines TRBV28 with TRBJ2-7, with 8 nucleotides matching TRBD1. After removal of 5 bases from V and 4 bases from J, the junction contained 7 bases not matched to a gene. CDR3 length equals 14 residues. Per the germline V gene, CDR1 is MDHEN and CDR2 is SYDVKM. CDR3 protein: CASSPDRVLYEQYF. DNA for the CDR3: TGTGCCAGCAGTCCGGACAGGGTGTTGTACGAGCAGTACTTC.

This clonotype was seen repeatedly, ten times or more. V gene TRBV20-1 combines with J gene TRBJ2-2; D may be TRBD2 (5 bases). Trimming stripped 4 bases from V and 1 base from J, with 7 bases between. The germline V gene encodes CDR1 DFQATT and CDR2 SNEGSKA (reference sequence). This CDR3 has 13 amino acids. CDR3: CSATSGNTGELFF. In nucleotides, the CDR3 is TGCAGTGCTACAAGCGGGAACACCGGGGAGCTGTTTTTT.

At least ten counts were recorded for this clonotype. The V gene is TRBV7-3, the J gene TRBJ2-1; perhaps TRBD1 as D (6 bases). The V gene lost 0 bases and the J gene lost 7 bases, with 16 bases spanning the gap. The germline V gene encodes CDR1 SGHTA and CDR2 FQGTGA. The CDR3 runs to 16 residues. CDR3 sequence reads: CASSLTYRDIPNEQFF. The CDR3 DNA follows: TGTGCCAGCAGCTTAACTTATCGGGACATCCCAAATGAGCAGTTCTTC. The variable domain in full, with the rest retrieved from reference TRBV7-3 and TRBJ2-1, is GAGVSQTPSNKVTEKGKYVELRCDPISGHTALYWYRQSLGQGPEFLIYFQGTGAADDSGLPNDRFFAVRPEGSVSTLKIQRTERGDSAVYLCASSLTYRDIPNEQFFGPGTRLTVL.